A single sample gave rise to the 29 T cell receptor beta chains below, sequenced in a study of T cells expressing NK-cell markers. TCRdb re-called the 5' RACE reads; one entry per CDR3 protein, DNA not given. The sample table sets out 450,000 to 600,000 distinct CDR3 sequences. What was sequenced was blood T cells: a sorted CD56 or NKG2C T cell subset, CD4+ or CD8+ T cells, or bulk PBMC T cells (not recorded which). The origin of the receptors is a young man in good health.

The chain has TRBV15 and TRBJ2-4; the TCRdb D gene call, TRBD2, has no DNA to confirm it. The CDR3 sequence is 12 residues long. Germline V gene lookup returns CDR1 LNHNV and CDR2 YYDKDF (reference sequence). CDR3 sequence: CATSREAGLAYF.

This chain links TRBV6-5 with TRBJ2-5. CDR1 and CDR2 (germline): MNHEY, SVGAGI. The CDR3 extends over 16 amino acids. The CDR3: CASSYSTYSGQETQYF.

The chain is built from TRBV5-1 and TRBJ1-1. The CDR3 is made up of 14 amino acids. CDR1 is SGHRS and CDR2 is YFSETQ in the germline V gene. CDR3 residues: CASSWGGLGTEAFF. The full variable domain, with the rest looked up from reference TRBV5-1 and TRBJ1-1, is KAGVTQTPRYLIKTRGQQVTLSCSPISGHRSVSWYQQTPGQGLQFLFEYFSETQRNKGNFPGRFSGRQFSNSRSEMNVSTLELGDSALYLCASSWGGLGTEAFFGQGTRLTVV.

The rearrangement uses TRBV24-1 and TRBJ1-3; TCRdb lists TRBD1, though no DNA is available to test this call. Germline V gives CDR1 KGHDR, CDR2 SFDVKD. CDR3 length equals 13 residues. The CDR3 protein is CATAPRGGNTIYF.

The chain couples TRBV20-1 to TRBJ1-2; TCRdb proposes TRBD1, but this gene call is untestable without DNA. CDR1 is DFQATT, CDR2 SNEGSKA, per germline (reference sequence). The CDR3 length is 15 residues. This CDR3 reads CSAREVRGQRNGYTF.

This chain connects TRBV12-3 or TRBV12-4 to TRBJ1-4; TCRdb reports TRBD1, a call that lacks DNA to check it against. The CDR3 sequence is 14 residues long. CDR3 loop: CASSFGPGPEKLFF.

The chain joins TRBV20-1 to TRBJ1-5; without DNA, the TCRdb call of TRBD1 cannot be checked. Germline V CDR1 and CDR2: DFQATT, SNEGSKA (reference sequence). The CDR3 runs 17 residues. CDR3 region: CSARDGGQESSNQPQHF.

V gene TRBV20-1 combines with J gene TRBJ2-5; the TCRdb call, TRBD1, lacks DNA for checking. The CDR3 is 14 amino acids. Looked up from germline, CDR1 is DFQATT and CDR2 is SNEGSKA (reference sequence). CDR3 in amino acids: CSASTRGGRETQYF.

This rearrangement joins TRBV21-1 to TRBJ2-3. TRBV21-1 is a pseudogene. This CDR3 region has 16 residues. The CDR3 here is CASSKRSFDSTDTQYF.

The genes are TRBV4-3 and TRBJ2-1; the TCRdb call, TRBD1, lacks DNA for checking. The CDR3 loop spans 15 amino acids. Germline CDR1 and CDR2: LGHNA and YSLEER. CDR3 sequence: CASSQEPQAYNEQFF.

The chain employs TRBV7-2 and TRBJ1-2. This CDR3 has 13 residues. Looked up from germline, CDR1 is SGHTA and CDR2 is FQGNSA. CDR3 loop: CASSLALDYGYTF.

The chain combines TRBV5-1 with TRBJ2-3; absent DNA, TCRdb's TRBD2 call cannot be checked. The CDR3 runs 18 residues. CDR1 is SGHRS, CDR2 YFSETQ, per germline. CDR3 protein: CASSSKNPGLAGWDTQYF.

This chain connects TRBV5-1 to TRBJ2-7; the D gene TCRdb calls, TRBD1, cannot be checked with no DNA. The CDR3 length is 16 residues. Germline V gene sequence: CDR1 SGHRS, CDR2 YFSETQ. The CDR3 reads CASSINPGQGISEQYF.

The V and J genes are TRBV12-3 or TRBV12-4 and TRBJ2-1; the TCRdb D gene call, TRBD2, has no DNA to confirm it. The CDR3 runs to 18 residues. CDR3 loop: CASSLRAGTGLGYNEQFF.

The gene calls are TRBV14 and TRBJ1-1; no DNA is available, so the TRBD1 call from TCRdb remains unchecked. The CDR3 spans 14 residues. The germline gives CDR1 SGHDN, CDR2 FVKESK. The CDR3 reads CASTLSGTLKEAFF.

The chain couples TRBV12-3 or TRBV12-4 to TRBJ2-7; TCRdb indicates TRBD2, and absent DNA this call remains unverified. There are 15 residues in the CDR3. CDR3 protein: CASSPQPRGLYEQYF.

The chain uses TRBV6-5 and TRBJ2-1. The CDR3 extends over 16 amino acids. In germline, CDR1 is MNHEY, CDR2 SVGAGI. The CDR3 is CASSPSTTGLWDEQFF.

The genes are TRBV29-1 and TRBJ2-3; the D call of TRBD2 rests on TCRdb alone, since no DNA is present to check it. The CDR3 totals 13 residues. Germline V gene lookup returns CDR1 SQVTM and CDR2 ANQGSEA. The CDR3 here is CSVRRGRTVGQYF.

V gene TRBV20-1 combines with J gene TRBJ1-5. In germline, CDR1 is DFQATT, CDR2 SNEGSKA (reference sequence). The length of the CDR3 is 16 residues. The CDR3 is CSAPARRDYGNQPQHF.

V and J are TRBV4-1 and TRBJ1-1; no DNA is available, so the TRBD1 call from TCRdb remains unchecked. Per germline, CDR1 MGHRA and CDR2 YSYEKL. The CDR3 has 18 residues. This CDR3 is CASSPPLRLGRPNTEAFF.

This chain links TRBV28 with TRBJ2-1; TCRdb's assignment of TRBD2 cannot be checked, as there is no DNA. The CDR3 extends over 15 amino acids. The V gene's germline CDR1 is MDHEN and CDR2 SYDVKM. The CDR3: CASREGLAANNEQFF.

V and J are TRBV3-1 and TRBJ2-7. CDR3 length equals 16 residues. The germline CDR1 and CDR2 sequences are LGHDT and YNNKEL (reference sequence). The CDR3 is CASSQARSYPNYEQYF.

The chain has TRBV6-1 and TRBJ2-1. This CDR3 region has 13 residues. The germline V gene encodes CDR1 MNHNS and CDR2 SASEGT. CDR3 sequence reads: CASRKDGYNEQFF.

This CDR3 is CAISHRGLSNEQFF. J is TRBJ2-1 and V is TRBV10-3; TCRdb calls TRBD1, which cannot be checked without DNA. Per the germline V gene, CDR1 is ENHRY and CDR2 is SYGVKD. This CDR3 is 14 amino acids long.

The rearrangement links TRBV29-1 to TRBJ2-1; TCRdb's D call of TRBD1 is untestable without DNA. Germline V CDR1 and CDR2: SQVTM, ANQGSEA. This CDR3 spans 14 amino acids. The CDR3 sequence is CSVERDRAINEQFF.

V and J are TRBV25-1 and TRBJ1-6; TCRdb indicates TRBD1, and absent DNA this call remains unverified. In germline, CDR1 is MGHDK, CDR2 SYGVNS. The CDR3 is 15 residues long. This CDR3 reads CASSISGGLNSPLHF.

The chain has TRBV20-1 and TRBJ1-3; TCRdb returns TRBD1, unconfirmable since there is no DNA. Germline CDR1 DFQATT, CDR2 SNEGSKA (reference sequence). This CDR3 has 14 amino acids. This CDR3 reads CSARPGPSGNTIYF.

The CDR3 protein is CAFPGPGGNEQFF. V gene TRBV30 combines with J gene TRBJ2-1; TCRdb gives TRBD1 as the D gene, but with no DNA this cannot be confirmed. This CDR3 has 13 amino acids. Germline-derived CDR1 and CDR2 are GTSNPN and SVGIG (reference sequence).

The chain couples TRBV27 to TRBJ2-7; lacking DNA, the TRBD1 call made by TCRdb goes unchecked. The V gene's germline CDR1 is MNHEY and CDR2 SMNVEV (reference sequence). This CDR3 has 15 amino acids. The CDR3 sequence: CASSSLQGFSYEQYF.